The rows below give T cell receptor beta chains drawn from one sample of a study of blood T cell repertoires in COVID-19. Using immunoSEQ multiplex PCR, the repertoire was profiled, and TCRdb retains in-frame clones only, with some absent. The sample lists 40,000 to 60,000 clones; approximately 85% were seen once. Material for sequencing was peripheral blood. These receptors all stem from a human donor in a cohort sampled during active COVID-19. Each CDR3 is given with its conserved first and last residue. The order of the fields is V gene, J gene, clone size, D gene, CDR3 protein, CDR3 DNA. The D gene is left open where the match is weak. A row's size may be missing; if present it is once, few, many or a size class.

>TRBV6-5|TRBJ2-7|NA|TRBD1
CASRPGGPYYEQYF
TGTGCCAGCAGACCAGGGGGCCCCTACTACGAGCAGTACTTC
>TRBV7-8|TRBJ1-6|NA|NA
CASSSRRWGPLGPLHF
TGTGCCAGCAGCTCCCGTAGGTGGGGGCCTCTGGGGCCCCTCCACTTT
>TRBV11-2|TRBJ1-3|NA|TRBD1
CASSGRTGAENTIYF
TGTGCCAGCAGCGGACGGACAGGGGCGGAAAACACCATATATTTT
>TRBV6-6|TRBJ2-7|NA|TRBD1
CASRLGQARDEQYF
TGTGCCAGCAGGTTAGGACAGGCTCGGGACGAGCAGTACTTC
>TRBV5-6|TRBJ1-6|medium-sized|NA
CASSADGGYNSPLHF
TGTGCCAGCAGCGCGGATGGGGGGTATAATTCACCCCTCCACTTT
>TRBV6-5|TRBJ2-3|NA|NA
CASRPPGTSTDTQYF
TGTGCCAGCAGACCGCCCGGGACTAGCACAGATACGCAGTATTTT
>TRBV2|TRBJ1-2|few|TRBD1
CASGTQGNYGYTF
TGTGCCAGCGGCACACAGGGGAACTATGGCTACACCTTC
>TRBV6-4|TRBJ2-3|NA|TRBD2
CASSRTGRAQDTQYF
TGTGCCAGCAGTCGGACCGGGAGGGCCCAAGATACGCAGTATTTT
>TRBV6-1|TRBJ2-5|NA|NA
CASSESQARKTQYF
TGTGCCAGCAGTGAGTCGCAGGCGAGAAAGACCCAGTACTTC
>TRBV28|TRBJ2-7|NA|TRBD2
CASSGAAGGPHEQYF
TGTGCCAGCAGTGGGGCAGCGGGAGGGCCTCACGAGCAGTACTTC
>TRBV5-1|TRBJ2-1|NA|NA
CASSFTREIQFF
TGCGCCAGCAGCTTCACCCGAGAGATCCAGTTCTTC
>TRBV7-2|TRBJ2-3|NA|TRBD2
CASSWTLAGGGTDTQYF
TGTGCCAGCAGCTGGACCTTAGCGGGAGGAGGCACAGATACGCAGTATTTT
>TRBV15|TRBJ2-6|NA|NA
CATSKGHKSSGANVLTF
TGTGCCACCAGCAAGGGACACAAAAGCTCTGGGGCCAACGTCCTGACTTTC
>TRBV19|TRBJ2-3|NA|NA
CASSISREPTDTQYF
TGTGCCAGTAGTATAAGCCGGGAACCCACAGATACGCAGTATTTT
>TRBV6-5|TRBJ2-3|NA|TRBD2
CASSYERGGTDTQYF
TGTGCCAGCAGTTACGAGCGGGGGGGCACAGATACGCAGTATTTT
>TRBV30|TRBJ1-2|NA|NA
CAWSYGRGNYGYTF
TGTGCCTGGAGTTACGGACGGGGAAACTATGGCTACACCTTC
>TRBV5-5|TRBJ2-1|NA|TRBD1
CASSPGTGAEQFF
TGTGCCAGCAGCCCCGGGACAGGGGCTGAGCAGTTCTTC
>TRBV5-1|TRBJ2-7|NA|NA
CASSFISQTNYEQYF
TGCGCCAGCAGCTTTATTTCACAGACCAACTACGAGCAGTACTTC
>TRBV7-2|TRBJ1-1|many|NA
CASSLTPAGTEAFF
TGTGCCAGCAGCTTAACCCCAGCGGGCACTGAAGCTTTCTTT
>TRBV19|TRBJ2-2|NA|TRBD2
CASSSNGRAGTGELFF
TGTGCCAGTAGCTCTAACGGGAGGGCGGGCACCGGGGAGCTGTTTTTT
>TRBV13|TRBJ1-2|NA|NA
CASSLEQGNYGYTF
TGTGCCAGCAGCTTAGAGCAGGGGAACTATGGCTACACCTTC
>TRBV11-1|TRBJ2-1|NA|NA
CASMRIGGAEQFF
TGTGCCAGCATGAGGATAGGGGGGGCTGAGCAGTTCTTC
>TRBV6-5|TRBJ2-1|NA|NA
CASSYSDPRGFNEQFF
TGTGCCAGCAGTTACTCAGACCCTCGAGGGTTCAATGAGCAGTTCTTC
>TRBV7-9|TRBJ2-1|NA|TRBD1
CASSSMDRLPNEQFF
TGTGCCAGCAGCTCTATGGACAGGCTCCCAAATGAGCAGTTCTTC
>TRBV7-9|TRBJ2-2|NA|NA
CASSQRVGRLTGELFF
TGTGCCAGCAGCCAGCGCGTGGGGCGGCTCACCGGGGAGCTGTTTTTT
>TRBV11-2|TRBJ2-7|NA|TRBD2
CASKLAGDYEQYF
TGTGCCAGCAAACTAGCGGGAGACTACGAGCAGTACTTC
>TRBV4-1|TRBJ1-5|few|TRBD1
CASSQDDRASGPQHF
TGCGCCAGCAGCCAAGATGACAGGGCGTCTGGGCCCCAGCATTTT
>TRBV6-5|TRBJ1-1|NA|NA
CASSWGLGNTEAFF
TGTGCCAGCAGTTGGGGCTTAGGGAACACTGAAGCTTTCTTT
>TRBV6-6|TRBJ1-2|NA|NA
CAGLGAPNYGYTF
TGTGCCGGCTTGGGGGCCCCTAACTATGGCTACACCTTC